This T cell receptor beta chain was recovered during a study of siplizumab effects on memory and regulatory T cells. In this sample, this clone turned up a few times. Antigen unknown. Findings of the study overall: Mean Treg-derived proportions of mappable alloreactive CD4+ clones were roughly 69% for siplizumab and roughly 27% for controls.

The V gene lost 4 bases and the J gene lost 2 bases, with 12 bases spanning the gap. This CDR3 spans 15 amino acids. Per germline, CDR1 MDHEN and CDR2 SYDVKM. Profiling relied on immunoSEQ multiplex PCR, and the TCRdb table lists in-frame clones only, not all of them. The table shows 26,000 or so clones, with approximately 82% occurring only once. This chain connects TRBV28 to TRBJ2-1; a possible D gene is TRBD2 (6 bases). This sequence was found in a human donor in good health. The material sequenced was memory CD4+ T cells sorted from blood. The CDR3 reads CASSWSGGTYNEQFF. CDR3 nucleotides: TGTGCCAGCAGTTGGTCCGGGGGTACCTACAATGAGCAGTTCTTC.